This T cell receptor (beta chain) originates from a study of PD-L1 blockade in urothelial cancer (dated by TCRdb to 2017 to 2019). A note on the overall study: All patients started therapy in about 2014 and received atezolizumab 1,200 mg intravenously every 3 weeks. Pretreatment tumor samples and matched peripheral blood, collected serially before and after atezolizumab treatment, underwent TCR sequencing. In the same patients who had TCR sequencing, pretreatment tumors also underwent whole exome sequencing and RNA sequencing. Durable clinical benefit was achieved by nine patients and was not achieved by 20 patients. Blood samples were analyzed at two time points: 3 weeks after treatment start (second dose) and 6 weeks after treatment start. Patients had an ECOG performance status of 0 or 1 and had received between 0 and 3 prior chemotherapy regimens. Pretreatment blood TCR-seq was available for twenty-nine patients, at least one posttreatment blood collection was obtained for 24 patients, and tumor TCR-seq was available for 24 patients. Blood samples yielded a median of roughly 140,000 T cells and 65,000 to 95,000 unique TCRs, with median clonality approximately 0.08. Durable clinical benefit meant progression-free survival longer than 6 months, and TCR features were also tested against progression-free and overall survival. The study was an exploratory multi-omic analysis of somatic, immune and clinical correlates of response to PD-L1 blockade with atezolizumab in urothelial cancer. About 90% of the roughly 30 patients were males with bladder-origin urothelial cancer, and 18 of 29 reported a prior smoking history.

The label giving this sample's time point can be read as: peripheral blood 6 weeks after treatment start. A total of under 35 patients with locally advanced or metastatic urothelial carcinoma, treated at Memorial Sloan Kettering on a trial protocol, made up the cohort. Peripheral blood mononuclear cells were collected from each patient pretreatment and during treatment, giving between 1 and 8 total time points per patient. The Qiagen DNeasy Blood extraction kit was used to purify genomic DNA from total PBMCs and tumor samples. PBMCs were collected pretreatment and during treatment, and were isolated and stored as previously described. Each PCR received spiked-in synthetic TCR analog templates so that absolute template abundance could be estimated from read counts. TCRbeta CDR3 regions were amplified from genomic DNA with bias-controlled V and J gene primers using the immunoSEQ assay. Rearranged TCRbeta segments were sequenced at approximately 20X coverage. In the authors' own workflow: Clustering was used to correct sequencing errors, and CDR3s were annotated against IMGT to assign V, D and J genes. Downstream analyses used only productive TCRbeta rearrangements, leaving out any out-of-frame or stop-codon sequences. Clonality was computed as one minus Shannon entropy normalized by the log of the number of unique productive sequences. Fisher's exact test with Benjamini-Hochberg correction, using a cutoff of adjusted p below 0.01, was how clones that differed between time points or between blood and tumor were identified. Imported from immuneACCESS, the table was reduced by TCRdb to in-frame sequences with V and J called. These copies leave out some clones; in studies compared against another copy, an unresolved V gene accounts for under half, and the cause of the remainder is not known. V and J calls and clone size are copied from that table; D and trimming were computed from the DNA. This sample holds just over 35,000 clones; around 84% were observed only once. Roughly a tenth of the sample rests with the top ten.

About this clone itself: The target of this receptor is not known. Base qualities were left out, and no much larger clone turns up one base away.

What the work shows at the level of the full study, not this receptor alone: Patients with durable benefit showed greater expansion of tumor-associated TCR clones in peripheral blood 3 weeks after starting treatment (n of about 22, p = 0.022). A pretreatment peripheral blood TCR clonality below the median was linked to improved progression-free and overall survival. Because of the small sample size (n ≈ 29) and the many exploratory analyses performed, the results are intended to be regarded as hypothesis-generating.

The CDR3 sequence holds 12 residues, the cysteine and phenylalanine included. Just CDR3 DNA is preserved here, 36 bases in frame from base 1. Trimming at the junction amounts to 3 bases on V and 5 bases on J, and the germline ends lie 7 bases apart. CDR1 MDHEN and CDR2 SYDVKM were looked up in the germline V gene. The input for sequencing was PBMCs, taken around atezolizumab (anti-PD-L1) treatment. The receptor chain draws on TRBV28 and TRBJ2-5; the D gene is not confidently resolved. This receptor was obtained from a man aged 40-49 years with urothelial cancer. The DNA sequence reads TGTGCCAGCAGTTTGAGCGAGGAGACCCAGTACTTC. It specifies CASSLSEETQYF.